The 16 T cell receptor beta chains presented below share a single source sample, sequenced in a study of radiotherapy plus CTLA-4 blockade in lung cancer. The repertoire was sequenced with immunoSEQ multiplex PCR; TCRdb's copy has only in-frame clones and lacks some. The data hold about 85,000 clones, with about 86% observed a single time. Sequences were derived from peripheral blood, sampled from a patient treated with radiotherapy plus ipilimumab. All receptors come from a human donor with non-small cell lung cancer who had a partial response to radiotherapy plus ipilimumab.

The chain carries TRBV6-6 and TRBJ2-5; possibly TRBD2 for D (7 bases). The CDR3 length is 14 residues. Germline V gene data show CDR1 as MNHNY and CDR2 as SVGAGI (reference sequence). The V and J ends lost 3 bases and 4 bases respectively, with 12 bases between them. The DNA of the CDR3 is TGTGCCAGCAGTTATTACGGGGGGCCAGAGACCCAGTACTTC. Its translation is CASSYYGGPETQYF.

Here the CDR3 reads CASAAGGPSTDTQYF. As DNA, the CDR3 is TGTGCCTCGGCGGCGGGAGGCCCCAGCACAGATACGCAGTATTTT. The J gene is TRBJ2-3, the V gene TRBV7-9, with TRBD2 matching 8 bases. The V segment lost 11 bases and the J segment 0 bases; nucleotides outside the gene matches: 10. CDR1 and CDR2 from the germline V gene are SEHNR and FQNEAQ (reference sequence). The CDR3 spans 15 residues.

The J gene is TRBJ1-1, the V gene TRBV11-3; 11 bases are shared with TRBD1. In germline, CDR1 is SGHNT, CDR2 YENEEA. The V segment lost 5 bases and the J segment 5 bases; nucleotides outside the gene matches: 10. The CDR3 consists of 16 residues. As DNA, the CDR3 is TGTGCCAGCAGCCCCGGACAGGGGGCGGTTTTGACTGAAGCTTTCTTT. Amino acids: CASSPGQGAVLTEAFF. The full variable domain, rest sourced from reference TRBV11-3 and TRBJ1-1, is EAGVVQSPRYKIIEKKQPVAFWCNPISGHNTLYWYLQNLGQGPELLIRYENEEAVDDSQLPKDRFSAERLKGVDSTLKIQPAELGDSAVYLCASSPGQGAVLTEAFFGQGTRLTVV.

This clone turned up a few times. The chain has TRBV2 and TRBJ1-3; D uncertain. The CDR3 extends over 14 amino acids. In germline, CDR1 is SNHLY, CDR2 FYNNEI. Deletions cut 2 bases from V and 0 bases from J, with 5 bases between. The CDR3 spells CASSEQSSGNTIYF. CDR3 sequence (DNA): TGTGCCAGCAGTGAACAGTCCTCTGGAAACACCATATATTTT.

The chain uses TRBV14 and TRBJ2-2, with 10 nucleotides matching TRBD1. CDR1 is SGHDN and CDR2 is FVKESK in the germline V gene. The CDR3 runs 16 residues. V trimming: 2 bases; J trimming: 5 bases; junction bases outside the gene matches: 5. The CDR3 sequence is CASSQLWGQGTGELFF. CDR3 nucleotides: TGTGCCAGCAGCCAATTGTGGGGACAGGGGACCGGGGAGCTGTTTTTT. The complete variable domain, with remaining parts taken from reference TRBV14 and TRBJ2-2, reads EAGVTQFPSHSVIEKGQTVTLRCDPISGHDNLYWYRRVMGKEIKFLLHFVKESKQDESGMPNNRFLAERTGGTYSTLKVQPAELEDSGVYFCASSQLWGQGTGELFFGEGSRLTVL.

The V call is TRBV15, the J call TRBJ2-3; 15 nucleotides agree with TRBD2. The CDR3 has 19 amino acids. Germline trimming cut 0 bases from V and 7 bases from J; bases unmatched to any gene: 11. Germline V gene sequence: CDR1 LNHNV, CDR2 YYDKDF (reference sequence). The CDR3, as DNA: TGTGCCACCAGCAGAGATGACGGGGGACTAGCGGGAGGTCGGAATACGCAGTATTTT. Translation: CATSRDDGGLAGGRNTQYF.

This clone was detected once. V usage is TRBV2 and J usage is TRBJ2-1, with 9 positions matching TRBD2. Per the germline V gene, CDR1 is SNHLY and CDR2 is FYNNEI. Losses at the gene ends were 6 bases for V and 5 bases for J; bases not matched to a gene: 8. The CDR3 is 15 amino acids. This CDR3 reads CASSPDSGSNNEQFF. The DNA of the CDR3 is TGTGCCAGCAGCCCGGATAGCGGGAGTAACAATGAGCAGTTCTTC.

This clone was seen once. V is TRBV18 and J is TRBJ2-1, with 10 bases that match TRBD1. This CDR3 is 16 amino acids long. Trimming removed 3 bases from V and 4 bases from J; junction bases left unmatched: 6. Germline-derived CDR1 and CDR2 are KGHSH and LQKENI. This chain's CDR3 is CASSPHPGQGYNEQFF. In DNA, the CDR3 is TGTGCCAGCTCACCGCATCCGGGACAGGGGTACAATGAGCAGTTCTTC.

This clone was picked up a small number of times. The chain carries TRBV7-3 and TRBJ2-1, with TRBD2 matching 12 bases. J was trimmed by 0 bases and V by 2 bases; bases with no gene match: 11. The CDR3 is made up of 20 amino acids. Germline V CDR1 and CDR2: SGHTA, FQGTGA. The CDR3 loop reads CASSLVLAGGPNLSYNEQFF. The CDR3 DNA follows: TGTGCCAGCAGCTTAGTTCTAGCGGGAGGGCCTAACCTCTCCTACAATGAGCAGTTCTTC.

This clone was seen a single time. The genes are TRBV10-3 and TRBJ2-3; 14 bases agree with TRBD2. CDR3 length: 17 residues. Germline trimming cut 5 bases from V and 5 bases from J; bases unmatched to any gene: 9. The V gene's germline CDR1 is ENHRY and CDR2 SYGVKD. The DNA of the CDR3 is TGTGCCATCAGTTCGCCCGGGACTAGCGGGAGAAAAGATACGCAGTATTTT. This codes for CAISSPGTSGRKDTQYF.

This chain links TRBV11-2 with TRBJ2-1; TRBD1 aligns across 7 bases. V was pared by 0 bases and J by 7 bases, with 6 bases of the junction left unmatched. There are 15 residues in the CDR3. Germline CDR1 and CDR2: SGHAT and FQNNGV. The CDR3 is CASSLDSARGNEQFF. CDR3 nucleotide sequence: TGTGCCAGCAGCTTAGATTCGGCCAGGGGGAATGAGCAGTTCTTC.

This clone appeared a single time. V usage is TRBV5-1 and J usage is TRBJ1-2; no definite D call. This CDR3 region has 12 residues. Trimming removed 1 base from V and 8 bases from J, with 9 bases in between. Germline V CDR1 and CDR2: SGHRS, YFSETQ. This CDR3 is CASSLIGEGYTF. Written as DNA, the CDR3 is TGCGCCAGCAGCTTGATCGGGGAAGGCTACACCTTC.

This clone appeared once. The gene calls are TRBV2 and TRBJ1-2; D not certain. Germline CDR1 SNHLY, CDR2 FYNNEI. V lost 2 bases and J 5 bases, leaving 3 bases between the germline ends. The CDR3 runs to 11 residues. CDR3 protein: CASSETYGYTF. The CDR3, as DNA: TGTGCCAGCAGTGAAACTTATGGCTACACCTTC.

The chain employs TRBV6-1 and TRBJ1-5; tentative D call: TRBD1 (6 bases). The CDR3 consists of 15 residues. The V gene's germline CDR1 is MNHNS and CDR2 SASEGT. Trimming stripped 5 bases from V and 3 bases from J, with 14 bases between. The CDR3 sequence is CASSLTGILNQPQHF. The CDR3 nucleotides read TGTGCCAGCAGTCTAACAGGGATTCTCAATCAGCCCCAGCATTTT.

The rearrangement uses TRBV6-6 and TRBJ1-5; 7 bases agree with TRBD1. Trimming at V came to 5 bases and at J to 3 bases, leaving 1 base not matched to a gene. The V gene's germline CDR1 is MNHNY and CDR2 SVGAGI (reference sequence). CDR3 size: 13 residues. The CDR3: CASSGQVNQPQHF. CDR3 in DNA: TGTGCCAGCAGTGGACAGGTCAATCAGCCCCAGCATTTT.

J is TRBJ1-1 and V is TRBV7-2, with 8 bases matching TRBD1. This CDR3 is built from 15 residues. From germline, CDR1 is SGHTA and CDR2 FQGNSA. Germline trimming cut 5 bases from V and 5 bases from J; bases unmatched to any gene: 10. In DNA form, the CDR3 reads TGTGCCAGCAGCCGCCGGCCAGGACAGGGAACTGAAGCTTTCTTT. Protein: CASSRRPGQGTEAFF.